The 27 T cell receptor beta chains reported below all come from one sample, sequenced in a study of response to subunit inactivated influenza vaccine. TCRdb called the RT-PCR reads again in MiXCR, with one record for every CDR3 protein. The sample carries hundreds of thousands of distinct CDR3 sequences, 14% recorded once. The input for sequencing was PBMCs from blood, taken around two weeks before vaccination. These TCRs come from a man aged 45-65 years who received an inactivated influenza vaccine.

This clonotype occurred a few times. The genes are TRBV6-5 and TRBJ1-5; perhaps TRBD1 as D (5 bases). Germline V lookup: CDR1 MNHEY, CDR2 SVGAGI. With 0 bases removed from V and 4 bases from J, the gap between germline ends came to 13 bases. There are 16 residues in the CDR3. In DNA, the CDR3 is TGTGCCAGCAGTTACTCGAGGGGACGGAGGAATCAGCCCCAGCATTTT. Translated: CASSYSRGRRNQPQHF.

This clonotype was seen only a few times. V usage is TRBV5-6 and J usage is TRBJ1-1; maybe TRBD1 (6 bases). Germline lookup yields CDR1 SGHDT and CDR2 YYEEEE. With 3 bases removed from V and 0 bases from J, the gap between germline ends came to 15 bases. The CDR3 covers 16 residues. CDR3: CASSSMRGHLNTEAFF. The CDR3 nucleotides are TGTGCCAGCAGCTCAATGCGGGGACACCTGAACACTGAAGCTTTCTTT.

This clonotype turned up a few times. The rearrangement links TRBV7-9 to TRBJ2-1; 7 positions agree with TRBD2. From germline, CDR1 is SEHNR and CDR2 FQNEAQ (reference sequence). The CDR3 runs 13 residues. Trimming removed 3 bases from V and 9 bases from J; junction bases left unmatched: 5. CDR3 nucleotide sequence: TGTGCCAGCAGCTTTCTAGGCGGGAGTGAGCAGTTCTTC. Amino acids: CASSFLGGSEQFF.

The table lists this clonotype with a few counts. The V and J genes are TRBV12-3 or TRBV12-4 and TRBJ2-4; the D gene is possibly TRBD2 (5 bases). CDR3 length: 12 amino acids. The ends were cut back, 6 bases at V and 6 bases at J, with 9 bases in the middle. The DNA for the CDR3 is TGTGCCAGCAGGGACGGAGGAAACATTCAGTACTTC. It yields the protein CASRDGGNIQYF.

A remark on this clonotype: A read error may be the cause here, since a much bigger clone is one base away. No conserved phenylalanine or tryptophan is present at the end of the CDR3, so a read error is the likely explanation. The gene calls are TRBV29-1 and TRBJ2-3, with D unclear. Trimming shortened V by 8 bases and J by 2 bases, and 17 bases separated the two germline ends. This CDR3 has 14 residues. CDR1 is SQVTM and CDR2 is ANQGSEA in the germline V gene. In DNA, the CDR3 is TGCAGCACTAAGGGCGGCCCTTTCACAGATACGCAGTATTCT. Its protein product is CSTKGGPFTDTQYS.

The chain is built from TRBV9 and TRBJ2-3; a possible D gene is TRBD2 (6 bases). This CDR3 is 16 amino acids long. Germline V lookup: CDR1 SGDLS, CDR2 YYNGEE. Between the trimmed V and J ends, which lost 0 bases and 2 bases, there was a span of 13 bases. Here the CDR3 DNA reads TGTGCCAGCAGCGTAGCGGGCGGAGGGAACACAGATACGCAGTATTTT. Its translation is CASSVAGGGNTDTQYF.

This clonotype was observed many times. The chain joins TRBV5-1 to TRBJ1-4, with D perhaps TRBD1 (5 bases). V was pared by 5 bases and J by 7 bases, with 12 bases between. The germline V gene encodes CDR1 SGHRS and CDR2 YFSETQ. This CDR3 has 13 residues. The CDR3 loop reads CASRDQGSEKLFF. The CDR3, as DNA: TGCGCCAGCAGAGACCAGGGTAGTGAAAAACTGTTTTTT.

A few counts support this clonotype. V usage is TRBV10-3 and J usage is TRBJ1-4; weak D call: TRBD1 (5 bases). With 4 bases removed from V and 0 bases from J, the gap between germline ends came to 15 bases. The length of the CDR3 is 17 residues. Germline V gene sequence: CDR1 ENHRY, CDR2 SYGVKD. CDR3 sequence: CAISVSPGLTTNEKLFF. Written as DNA, the CDR3 is TGTGCCATCAGTGTATCTCCGGGACTGACAACTAATGAAAAACTGTTTTTT.

In this sample, this clonotype turned up a few times. The chain recombines TRBV5-1 with TRBJ2-1, with 8 bases that match TRBD1. This CDR3 has 14 amino acids. V shed 2 bases and J 12 bases; nucleotides not matched to a gene: 10. Germline loops: CDR1 SGHRS, CDR2 YFSETQ. The chain's CDR3 is CASSLIGQGGGQFF. DNA of the CDR3: TGCGCCAGCAGCTTAATAGGACAGGGCGGCGGGCAGTTCTTC.

The chain recombines TRBV27 with TRBJ2-1; no clear D. The length of the CDR3 is 12 residues. V dropped 3 bases and J dropped 9 bases, with 9 bases sitting between them. CDR1 and CDR2 (germline): MNHEY, SMNVEV (reference sequence). This CDR3 is CASSLGMGEQFF. The CDR3 nucleotides are TGTGCCAGCAGTTTGGGTATGGGTGAGCAGTTCTTC.

The chain links TRBV9 to TRBJ2-5, with 9 bases that match TRBD2. This CDR3 contains 17 residues. Looked up from germline, CDR1 is SGDLS and CDR2 is YYNGEE. V trimming: 4 bases; J trimming: 2 bases; junction bases outside the gene matches: 12. The CDR3 spells CASSPGVAGAKQETQYF. The CDR3 DNA follows: TGTGCCAGCAGCCCCGGGGTAGCGGGAGCCAAGCAAGAGACCCAGTACTTC.

The genes are TRBV5-5 and TRBJ2-7; 7 nucleotides agree with TRBD1. The germline CDR1 and CDR2 sequences are SGHKS and YYEKEE (reference sequence). This CDR3 comprises 16 residues. The junction had 6 bases not matched to a gene; V was cut back by 0 bases and J by 0 bases. The CDR3, as DNA: TGTGCCAGCAGCTTGGCCGGGACAGTAAACTCCTACGAGCAGTACTTC. Residues: CASSLAGTVNSYEQYF.

This clonotype was recorded once. This likely comes from a read error, as the CDR3 has no conserved phenylalanine or tryptophan at its end. This rearrangement joins TRBV20-1 to TRBJ2-1; TRBD2 agrees at 12 bases. The ends lost 5 bases at V and 9 bases at J; junction bases unmatched: 8. The CDR3 spans 14 residues. Germline lookup yields CDR1 DFQATT and CDR2 SNEGSKA (reference sequence). The CDR3 here is CSAWPGLAGSEQFL. The CDR3 bases are TGCAGTGCTTGGCCGGGACTAGCGGGCTCTGAGCAGTTCTTA.

This clonotype was seen more than once but under ten times. The genes are TRBV6-1 and TRBJ2-6; TRBD2 might be the D (7 bases). The V gene lost 4 bases and the J gene lost 0 bases, with 16 bases spanning the gap. The CDR3 length is 18 residues. The germline CDR1 and CDR2 sequences are MNHNS and SASEGT. CDR3: CASSGNREGYSGANVLTF. CDR3 coding DNA: TGTGCCAGCAGTGGGAACAGGGAGGGTTACTCTGGGGCCAACGTCCTGACTTTC.

The table lists this clonotype with a few counts. This chain connects TRBV12-3 or TRBV12-4 to TRBJ2-1; 7 bases agree with TRBD1. The CDR3 is made up of 15 amino acids. Unmatched junction bases numbered 7, after V lost 6 bases and J lost 2 bases. The CDR3 here is CASRFSGTAYNEQFF. The CDR3 DNA follows: TGTGCCAGCAGGTTCTCCGGGACAGCCTACAATGAGCAGTTCTTC.

The chain carries TRBV4-3 and TRBJ2-1; D is ambiguous. Germline assignment: CDR1 LGHNA and CDR2 YSLEER. This CDR3 has 13 residues. V dropped 2 bases and J dropped 9 bases, with 11 bases sitting between them. CDR3 DNA sequence: TGCGCCAGCAGCCAAACTTTTAGGTCTGAGCAGTTCTTC. This gives the protein CASSQTFRSEQFF.

This clonotype was counted between two and nine times. The rearrangement joins TRBV5-1 to TRBJ2-1; possibly TRBD2 for D (5 bases). V gave up 5 bases and J gave up 2 bases, with 11 bases separating them. CDR1 and CDR2 from the germline V gene are SGHRS and YFSETQ. The CDR3 is 14 residues long. CDR3 in amino acids: CASRGEGAYNEQFF. Written as DNA, the CDR3 is TGCGCCAGCAGGGGAGAGGGCGCCTACAATGAGCAGTTCTTC.

V and J are TRBV28 and TRBJ2-7; weak D call: TRBD1 (6 bases). The V and J ends lost 0 bases and 2 bases respectively, with 8 bases between them. Germline V gives CDR1 MDHEN, CDR2 SYDVKM. The CDR3 is 14 residues long. This CDR3 reads CASSLWQGTYEQYF. The CDR3, as DNA: TGTGCCAGCAGTTTATGGCAGGGGACCTACGAGCAGTACTTC. The full variable domain, with the rest looked up from reference TRBV28 and TRBJ2-7, is DVKVTQSSRYLVKRTGEKVFLECVQDMDHENMFWYRQDPGLGLRLIYFSYDVKMKEKGDIPEGYSVSREKKERFSLILESASTNQTSMYLCASSLWQGTYEQYFGPGTRLTVT.

This clonotype was seen only a few times. V gene TRBV7-9 combines with J gene TRBJ1-5; no clear D. The CDR3 totals 14 residues. Germline lookup yields CDR1 SEHNR and CDR2 FQNEAQ (reference sequence). Trimming took 5 bases from V and 5 from J, leaving 13 bases between them. The CDR3: CASSQGQVYQPQHF. The CDR3, as DNA: TGTGCCAGCAGCCAAGGGCAGGTTTATCAGCCCCAGCATTTT.

V gene TRBV29-1 combines with J gene TRBJ1-2; D not certain. Germline CDR1 SQVTM, CDR2 ANQGSEA. The CDR3 has 14 amino acids. V lost 0 bases and J lost 0, with 8 bases in between. DNA of the CDR3: TGCAGCGTTGAAGAACAGTCAGCTAACTATGGCTACACCTTC. Its translation: CSVEEQSANYGYTF.

This clonotype was found a few times. The rearrangement links TRBV9 to TRBJ2-1, with no clear D. The CDR3 is made up of 15 amino acids. Deletions cut 2 bases from V and 8 bases from J, with 17 bases between. Germline V gene sequence: CDR1 SGDLS, CDR2 YYNGEE. The CDR3 protein is CASSVRSNTIHEQFF. CDR3 sequence (DNA): TGTGCCAGCAGCGTTCGCTCCAATACTATCCATGAGCAGTTCTTC.

The V and J genes are TRBV28 and TRBJ2-6, with D tentatively TRBD2 (6 bases). The CDR3 extends over 15 amino acids. The germline V gene encodes CDR1 MDHEN and CDR2 SYDVKM. Trimming stripped 8 bases from V and 0 bases from J, with 11 bases between. CDR3 region: CASGDLSSGANVLTF. The CDR3 region has the DNA TGTGCCAGCGGGGACTTGTCCTCTGGGGCCAACGTCCTGACTTTC.

V and J are TRBV20-1 and TRBJ2-5; TRBD1 agrees at 7 bases. Germline assignment: CDR1 DFQATT and CDR2 SNEGSKA (reference sequence). V lost 6 bases and J lost 3; bases outside the gene matches: 10. This CDR3 contains 14 residues. CDR3 amino acids: CSAGPGQTKETQYF. In DNA form, the CDR3 reads TGCAGTGCAGGCCCGGGACAGACAAAAGAGACCCAGTACTTC.

This clonotype was detected a few times. The genes are TRBV29-1 and TRBJ2-1; tentatively, D is TRBD2 (5 bases). Between the trimmed V and J ends, which lost 5 bases and 2 bases, there was a span of 10 bases. Germline assignment: CDR1 SQVTM and CDR2 ANQGSEA. CDR3 length: 13 amino acids. Written as DNA, the CDR3 is TGCAGCGTTCTAGCCTCTACCTACAATGAGCAGTTCTTC. Its protein product is CSVLASTYNEQFF.

On this clonotype itself: The junction departs from germline at one end; a sequencing error may be responsible. The gene calls are TRBV20-1 and TRBJ2-7; 8 bases agree with TRBD2. This CDR3 is 14 amino acids long. Germline assignment: CDR1 DFQATT and CDR2 SNEGSKA (reference sequence). In nucleotides, the CDR3 is TGCAGTGCTAGAGGGTCTCTAGCGGGTCCCGAGCATTACTTC. It yields the protein CSARGSLAGPEHYF.

The V and J genes are TRBV20-1 and TRBJ2-7, with a weak D call TRBD2 (6 bases). V shed 2 bases and J shed 2 bases, with 13 bases lying between them. This CDR3 spans 14 amino acids. Germline-derived CDR1 and CDR2 are DFQATT and SNEGSKA (reference sequence). This chain's CDR3 is CSARRLANTYEQYF. The CDR3 bases are TGCAGTGCTAGACGGCTAGCGAACACCTACGAGCAGTACTTC.

This clonotype turned up a few times. This chain uses TRBV6-1 with TRBJ2-3; 10 bases agree with TRBD2. There are 16 residues in the CDR3. Germline V gene data show CDR1 as MNHNS and CDR2 as SASEGT. The junction had 7 bases not matched to a gene; V was cut back by 3 bases and J by 4 bases. The chain's CDR3 is CASSEEAGGRADTQYF. The CDR3, as DNA: TGTGCCAGCAGTGAGGAAGCGGGGGGGAGGGCAGATACGCAGTATTTT.